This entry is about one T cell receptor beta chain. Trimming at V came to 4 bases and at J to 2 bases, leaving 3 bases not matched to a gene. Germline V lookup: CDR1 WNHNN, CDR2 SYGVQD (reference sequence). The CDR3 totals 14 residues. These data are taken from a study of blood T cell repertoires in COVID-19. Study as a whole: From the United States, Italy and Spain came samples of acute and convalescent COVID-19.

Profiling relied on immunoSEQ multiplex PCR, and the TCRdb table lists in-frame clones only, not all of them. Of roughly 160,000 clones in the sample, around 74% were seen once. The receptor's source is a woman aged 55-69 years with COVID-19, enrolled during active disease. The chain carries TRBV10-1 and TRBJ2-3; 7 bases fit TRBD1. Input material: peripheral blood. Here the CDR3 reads CASSGQGNTDTQYF. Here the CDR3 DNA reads TGCGCCAGCAGTGGACAGGGAAACACAGATACGCAGTATTTT.